This TCR beta chain was identified during a study of memory B cells and T cells in multiple sclerosis. Sequencing used immunoSEQ multiplex PCR; TCRdb keeps in-frame clones, though not all of them. The sample records 13,000 to 15,000 clones, about 70% being singletons. The sequence derives from a human donor with multiple sclerosis. Sequencing was done on a sample of memory (CD45RO+) CD4+ T cells from blood.

The CDR3 protein is CASSSHGTGRNTEAFF. DNA for the CDR3: TGTGCCAGCAGCTCCCACGGGACAGGGCGGAACACTGAAGCTTTCTTT. V gene TRBV11-1 combines with J gene TRBJ1-1, with TRBD1 matching over 9 bases. The CDR3 loop spans 16 amino acids. Germline loops: CDR1 SGHAT, CDR2 FQDESV (reference sequence). Trimming at V came to 4 bases and at J to 1 base, leaving 7 bases not matched to a gene.